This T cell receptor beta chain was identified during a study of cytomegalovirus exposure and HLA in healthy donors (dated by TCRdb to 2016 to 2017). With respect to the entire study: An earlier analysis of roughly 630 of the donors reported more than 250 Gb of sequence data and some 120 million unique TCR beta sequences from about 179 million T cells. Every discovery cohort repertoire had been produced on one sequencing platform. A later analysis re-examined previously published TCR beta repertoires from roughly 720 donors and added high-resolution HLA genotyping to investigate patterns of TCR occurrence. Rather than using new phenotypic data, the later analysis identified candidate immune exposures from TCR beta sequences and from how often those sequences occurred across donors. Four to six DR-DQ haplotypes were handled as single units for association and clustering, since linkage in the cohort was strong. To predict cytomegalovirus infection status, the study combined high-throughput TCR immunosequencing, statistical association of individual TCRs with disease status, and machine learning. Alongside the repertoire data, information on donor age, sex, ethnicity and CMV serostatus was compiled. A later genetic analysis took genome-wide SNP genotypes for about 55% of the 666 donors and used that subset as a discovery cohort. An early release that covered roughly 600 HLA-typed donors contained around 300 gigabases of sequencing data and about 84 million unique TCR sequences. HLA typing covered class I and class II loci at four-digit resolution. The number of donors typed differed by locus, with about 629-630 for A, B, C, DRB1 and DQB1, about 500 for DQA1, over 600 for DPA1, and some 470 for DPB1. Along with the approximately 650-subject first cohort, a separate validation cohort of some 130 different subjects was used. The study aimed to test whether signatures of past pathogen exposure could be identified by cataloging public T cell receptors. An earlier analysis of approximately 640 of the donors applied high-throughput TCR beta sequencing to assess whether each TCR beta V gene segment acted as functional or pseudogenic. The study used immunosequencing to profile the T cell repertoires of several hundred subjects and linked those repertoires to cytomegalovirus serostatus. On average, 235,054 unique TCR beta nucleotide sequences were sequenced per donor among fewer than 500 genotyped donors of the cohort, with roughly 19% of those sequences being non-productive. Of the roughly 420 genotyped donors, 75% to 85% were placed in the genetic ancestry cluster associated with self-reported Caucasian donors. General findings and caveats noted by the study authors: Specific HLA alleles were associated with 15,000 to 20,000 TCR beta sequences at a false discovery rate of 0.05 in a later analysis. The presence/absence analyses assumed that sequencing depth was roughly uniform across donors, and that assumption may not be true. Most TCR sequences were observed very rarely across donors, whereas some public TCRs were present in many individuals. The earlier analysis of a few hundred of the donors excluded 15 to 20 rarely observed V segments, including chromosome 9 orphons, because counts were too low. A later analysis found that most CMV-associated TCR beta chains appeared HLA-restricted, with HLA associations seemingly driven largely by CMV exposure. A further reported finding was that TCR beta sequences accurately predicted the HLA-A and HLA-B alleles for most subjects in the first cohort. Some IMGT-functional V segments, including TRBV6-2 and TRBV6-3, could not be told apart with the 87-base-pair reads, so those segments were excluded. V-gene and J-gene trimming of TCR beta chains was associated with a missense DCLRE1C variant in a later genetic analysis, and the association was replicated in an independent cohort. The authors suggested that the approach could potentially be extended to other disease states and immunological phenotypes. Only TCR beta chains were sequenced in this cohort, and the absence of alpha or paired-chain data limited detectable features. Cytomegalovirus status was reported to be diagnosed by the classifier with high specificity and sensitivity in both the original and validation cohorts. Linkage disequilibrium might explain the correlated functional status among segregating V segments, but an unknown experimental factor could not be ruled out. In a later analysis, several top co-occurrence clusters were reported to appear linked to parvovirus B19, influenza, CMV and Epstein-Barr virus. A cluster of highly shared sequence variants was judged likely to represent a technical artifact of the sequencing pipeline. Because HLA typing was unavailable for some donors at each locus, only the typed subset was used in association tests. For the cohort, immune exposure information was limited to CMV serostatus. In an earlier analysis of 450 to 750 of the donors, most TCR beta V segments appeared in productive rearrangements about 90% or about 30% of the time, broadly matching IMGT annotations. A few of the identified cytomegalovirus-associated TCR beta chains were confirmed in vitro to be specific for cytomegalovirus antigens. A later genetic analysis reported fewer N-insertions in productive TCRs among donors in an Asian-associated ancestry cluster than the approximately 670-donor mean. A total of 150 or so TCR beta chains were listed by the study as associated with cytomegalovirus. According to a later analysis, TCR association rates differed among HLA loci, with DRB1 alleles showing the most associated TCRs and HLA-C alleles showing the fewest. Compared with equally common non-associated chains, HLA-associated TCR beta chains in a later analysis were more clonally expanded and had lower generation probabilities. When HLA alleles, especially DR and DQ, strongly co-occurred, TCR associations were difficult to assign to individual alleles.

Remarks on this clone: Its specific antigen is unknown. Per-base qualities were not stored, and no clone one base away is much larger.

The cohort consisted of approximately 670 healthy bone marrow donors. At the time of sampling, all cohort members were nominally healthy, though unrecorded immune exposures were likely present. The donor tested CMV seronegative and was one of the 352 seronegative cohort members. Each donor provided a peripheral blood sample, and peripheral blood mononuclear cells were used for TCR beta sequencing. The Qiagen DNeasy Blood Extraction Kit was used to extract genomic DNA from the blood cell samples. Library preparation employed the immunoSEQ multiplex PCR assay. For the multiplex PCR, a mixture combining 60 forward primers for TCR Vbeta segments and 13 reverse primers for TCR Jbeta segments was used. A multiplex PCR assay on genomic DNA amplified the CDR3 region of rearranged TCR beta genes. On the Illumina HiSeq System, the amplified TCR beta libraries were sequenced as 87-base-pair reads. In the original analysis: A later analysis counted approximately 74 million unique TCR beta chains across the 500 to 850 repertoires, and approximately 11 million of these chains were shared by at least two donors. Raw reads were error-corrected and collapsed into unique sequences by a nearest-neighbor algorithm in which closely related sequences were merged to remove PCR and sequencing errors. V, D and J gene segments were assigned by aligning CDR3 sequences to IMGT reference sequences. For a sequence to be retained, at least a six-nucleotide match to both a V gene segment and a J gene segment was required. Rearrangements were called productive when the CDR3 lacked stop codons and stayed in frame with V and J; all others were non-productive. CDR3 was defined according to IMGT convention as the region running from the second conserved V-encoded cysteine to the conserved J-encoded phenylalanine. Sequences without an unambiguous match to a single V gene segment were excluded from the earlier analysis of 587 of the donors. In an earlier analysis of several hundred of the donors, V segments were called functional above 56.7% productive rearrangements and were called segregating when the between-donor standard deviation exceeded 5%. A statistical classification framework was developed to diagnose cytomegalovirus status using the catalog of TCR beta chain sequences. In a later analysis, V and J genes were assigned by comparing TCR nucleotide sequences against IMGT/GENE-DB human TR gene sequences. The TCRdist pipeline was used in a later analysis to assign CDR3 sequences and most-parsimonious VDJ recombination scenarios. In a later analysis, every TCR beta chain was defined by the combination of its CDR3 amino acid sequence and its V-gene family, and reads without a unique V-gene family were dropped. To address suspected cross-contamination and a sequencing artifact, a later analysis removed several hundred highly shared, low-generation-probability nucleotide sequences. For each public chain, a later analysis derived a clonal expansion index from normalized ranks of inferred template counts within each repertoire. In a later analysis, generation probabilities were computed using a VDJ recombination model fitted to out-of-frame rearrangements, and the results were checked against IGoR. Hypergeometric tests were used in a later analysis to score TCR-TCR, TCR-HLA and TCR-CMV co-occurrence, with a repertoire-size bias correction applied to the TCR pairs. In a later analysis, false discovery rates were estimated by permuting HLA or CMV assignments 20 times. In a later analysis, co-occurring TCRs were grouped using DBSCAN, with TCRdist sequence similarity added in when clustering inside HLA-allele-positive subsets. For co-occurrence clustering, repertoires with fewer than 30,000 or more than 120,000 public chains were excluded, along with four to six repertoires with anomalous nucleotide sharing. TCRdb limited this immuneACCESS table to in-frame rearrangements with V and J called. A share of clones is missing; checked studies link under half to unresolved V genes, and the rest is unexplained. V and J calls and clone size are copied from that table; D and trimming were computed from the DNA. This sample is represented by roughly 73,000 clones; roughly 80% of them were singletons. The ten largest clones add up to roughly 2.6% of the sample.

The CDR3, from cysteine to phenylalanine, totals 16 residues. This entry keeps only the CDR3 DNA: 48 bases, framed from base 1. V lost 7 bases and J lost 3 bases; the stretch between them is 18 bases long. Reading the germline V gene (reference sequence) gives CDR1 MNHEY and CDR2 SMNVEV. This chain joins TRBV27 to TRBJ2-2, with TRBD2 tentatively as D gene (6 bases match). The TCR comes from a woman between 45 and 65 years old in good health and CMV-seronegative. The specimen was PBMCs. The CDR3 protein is CASTRLEGLDTGELFF. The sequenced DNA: TGTGCCAGCACTCGACTGGAGGGCCTTGACACCGGGGAGCTGTTTTTT.